Listed below are T cell receptor beta chains from one sample, sequenced in a study of cytomegalovirus exposure and HLA in healthy donors. Some clones are missing from TCRdb's copy, which holds only in-frame ones; the method was immunoSEQ multiplex PCR. This table has over 150,000 clones, roughly 80% appearing once. Sequences were obtained from PBMCs. The receptors come from a male donor in good health and CMV-seronegative. CDR3s leave out the opening cysteine and the closing phenylalanine or tryptophan.

j_call v_call cdr3_aa
TRBJ1-2 TRBV5-5 ASTRRGSESIYGYT
TRBJ2-3 TRBV5-1 ASSEDRGGTDTQY
TRBJ2-3 TRBV5-1 ASSFTTSDTQY
TRBJ2-7 TRBV5-1 ASSLVGQAYEQY
TRBJ2-7 TRBV7-6 ASSLDRGNYEQY
TRBJ2-7 TRBV25-1 AGRTGWNEQY
TRBJ1-3 TRBV11-2 ASSLGGGQFSGNTIY
TRBJ1-1 TRBV27 ASSLWSGETEAF
TRBJ2-1 TRBV19 ASSTGQGRYNEQF
TRBJ1-4 TRBV6-5 ASSYSQLNEKLF
TRBJ2-4 TRBV7-9 ASSPGTGGY
TRBJ2-3 TRBV6-5 ASSRGTGATDTQY
TRBJ2-5 TRBV7-7 ASSLGFSGGRETQY
TRBJ1-3 TRBV7-9 ASSSLNTIY
TRBJ2-3 TRBV5-1 ASWAGASTDTQY
TRBJ2-1 TRBV7-8 ASSSRAGLNNEQF
TRBJ1-2 TRBV2 ASKGYYGYT
TRBJ2-5 TRBV29-1 SVEVDGLEQY